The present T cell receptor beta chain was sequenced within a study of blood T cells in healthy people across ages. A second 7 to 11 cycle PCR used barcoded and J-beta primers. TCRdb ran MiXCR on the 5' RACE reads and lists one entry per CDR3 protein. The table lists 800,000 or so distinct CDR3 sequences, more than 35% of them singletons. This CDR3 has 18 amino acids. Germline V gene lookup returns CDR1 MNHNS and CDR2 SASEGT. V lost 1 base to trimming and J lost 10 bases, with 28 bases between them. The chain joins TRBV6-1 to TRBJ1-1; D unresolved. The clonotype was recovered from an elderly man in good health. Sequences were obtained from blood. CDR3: CASSEELVVRTEKSVAFF. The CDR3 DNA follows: TGTGCCAGCAGTGAAGAGTTGGTGGTACGGACCGAGAAGTCTGTAGCTTTCTTT.